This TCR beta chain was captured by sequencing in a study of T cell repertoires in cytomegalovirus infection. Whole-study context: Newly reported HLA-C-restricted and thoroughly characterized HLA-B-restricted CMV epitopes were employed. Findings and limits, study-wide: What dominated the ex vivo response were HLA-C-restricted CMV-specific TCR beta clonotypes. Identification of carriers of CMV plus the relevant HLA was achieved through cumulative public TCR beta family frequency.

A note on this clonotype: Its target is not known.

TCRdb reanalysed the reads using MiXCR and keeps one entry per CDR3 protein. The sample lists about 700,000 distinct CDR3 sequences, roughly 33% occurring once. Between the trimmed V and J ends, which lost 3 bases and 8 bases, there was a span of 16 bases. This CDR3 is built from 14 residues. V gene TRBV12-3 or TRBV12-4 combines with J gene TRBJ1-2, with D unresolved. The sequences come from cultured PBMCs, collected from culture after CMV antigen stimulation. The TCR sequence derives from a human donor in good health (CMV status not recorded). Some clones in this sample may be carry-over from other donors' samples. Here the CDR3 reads CASSLKRVGWGYTF. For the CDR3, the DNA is TGTGCCAGCAGTTTGAAAAGGGTAGGGTGGGGCTACACCTTC.